This is a list of T cell receptor beta chains from one sample in a study of cytomegalovirus exposure and HLA in healthy donors. Data came from immunoSEQ multiplex PCR; TCRdb stores just in-frame clones and leaves some out. The sample contains 130,000 or so clones, approximately 69% of which appear only once. Sequenced input: PBMCs. These receptors all stem from a man aged 40-49 years in good health and CMV-seropositive. The CDR3 runs from the conserved cysteine through the conserved F or W. The order of the fields is clone size, D gene, J gene, V gene, CDR3 DNA, CDR3 protein. D genes are given only for firm matches. For some rows the clone size is stated as once, few or many, or as a class when expanded; others skip it.

>.|.|TRBJ2-2|TRBV7-9
TGTGCCAGCAGCCACGAGCTATCGAACACCGGGGAGCTGTTTTTT
CASSHELSNTGELFF
>once|TRBD2|TRBJ2-1|TRBV5-4
TGTGCCAGCAGCCCGGGGGGGTCTAGCGGGGGTAATGAGCAGTTCTTC
CASSPGGSSGGNEQFF
>few|TRBD1|TRBJ1-5|TRBV7-2
TGTGCCAGCAGCTACCAGGGGGCTGGCAATCAGCCCCAGCATTTT
CASSYQGAGNQPQHF
>.|TRBD2|TRBJ2-1|TRBV27
TGTGCCAGCAGTGACCTTAGCGGGAGGGAGGACAATGAGCAGTTCTTC
CASSDLSGREDNEQFF
>.|TRBD2|TRBJ2-7|TRBV18
TGTGCCAGCTCACAATTCCTCCCGGGAGCGGGAGGGACCTACGAGCAGTACTTC
CASSQFLPGAGGTYEQYF
>.|.|TRBJ2-2|TRBV7-2
TGTGCCAGCAGCTTCGACTTGTCCGGGGAGCTGTTTTTT
CASSFDLSGELFF
>.|.|TRBJ1-4|TRBV28
TGTGCCAGCAGTTCGAGGGGGGGCGGGGAAAAACTGTTTTTT
CASSSRGGGEKLFF
>.|TRBD1|TRBJ1-5|TRBV4-2
TGTGCCAGCAGCCAGCAGCCAGGGGGCCGGCAGCCCCAGCATTTT
CASSQQPGGRQPQHF
>.|.|TRBJ2-7|TRBV11-2
TGTGCCAGCAGCTTAGATGAGGGAACAACCTACGAGCAGTACTTC
CASSLDEGTTYEQYF
>.|.|TRBJ2-1|TRBV6-6
TGTGCCAGCAGTTACGGGAGCGAAGCCAATGAGCAGTTCTTC
CASSYGSEANEQFF
>.|.|TRBJ2-5|TRBV19
TGTGCCAGTAGTATACGGGGTCAAGAGACCCAGTACTTC
CASSIRGQETQYF
>.|.|TRBJ2-3|TRBV15
TGTGCCACCAGCAGAACAGGGCCTGATACGCAGTATTTT
CATSRTGPDTQYF
>.|TRBD1|TRBJ1-5|TRBV4-1
TGCGCCAGCAGCGACAGGGTGGGCCAGCCCCAGCATTTT
CASSDRVGQPQHF
>.|.|TRBJ2-7|TRBV27
TGTGCCAGCAGTTTTGGGGGGACGGCCTACGAGCAGTACTTC
CASSFGGTAYEQYF